Sequencing of this TCR beta chain was carried out in a study of blood T cell repertoires in COVID-19. Produced via immunoSEQ multiplex PCR; TCRdb's table is partial and in-frame only. The sample records approximately 72,000 clones, roughly nine tenths being singletons. Trimming shortened V by 6 bases and J by 5 bases, and 16 bases separated the two germline ends. This CDR3 spans 15 amino acids. Germline values: CDR1 ENHRY, CDR2 SYGVKD. The sequencing input was peripheral blood. This rearrangement joins TRBV10-3 to TRBJ1-4, with D possibly matching TRBD1 (5 bases). The receptor's source is a woman aged 60-70 years with acute or convalescent COVID-19. The CDR3 sequence is CAISRDPGGNEKLFF. Here the CDR3 DNA reads TGTGCCATCAGCCGAGACCCCGGGGGAAATGAAAAACTGTTTTTT.